The 29 T cell receptor beta chains given below trace back to one sample, sequenced in a study of CD8 T cells in ankylosing spondylitis. TCRdb itself ran the 5' RACE reads through MiXCR, one entry per CDR3 protein. The sample holds more than 300,000 distinct CDR3 sequences, roughly 10% seen once. The specimen was blood, either unsorted or a sorted T cell fraction (not recorded which). The source of these receptors is a female donor with ankylosing spondylitis or in good health (not recorded which).

This clonotype has a single count. The chain is built from TRBV18 and TRBJ1-5, with a tentative D call TRBD1 (6 bases). Germline V CDR1 and CDR2: KGHSH, LQKENI. Between the trimmed V and J ends, which lost 3 bases and 7 bases, there was a span of 19 bases. The CDR3 spans 16 residues. Here the CDR3 DNA reads TGTGCCAGCTCACCCGATGCCAGGACAGCGTCCCAGCCCCAGCATTTT. Its translation: CASSPDARTASQPQHF.

The V and J genes are TRBV19 and TRBJ2-1; the D gene is possibly TRBD2 (6 bases). CDR3 size: 13 residues. In germline, CDR1 is LNHDA, CDR2 SQIVND (reference sequence). V was pared by 4 bases and J by 10 bases, with 14 bases between. CDR3 amino acids: CASSNAEGREQFF. The CDR3 nucleotides are TGTGCCAGTAGTAATGCGGAAGGGAGGGAGCAGTTCTTC.

This clonotype was seen many times. The chain combines TRBV7-6 with TRBJ1-5; TRBD1 is a possible D gene (6 bases). V was shortened by 5 bases and J by 4 bases, with 12 bases between the two germline ends. Looked up from germline, CDR1 is SGHVS and CDR2 is FNYEAQ. The CDR3 loop spans 14 amino acids. CDR3 sequence: CASSNGQLNQPQHF. CDR3 bases: TGTGCCAGCAGCAATGGACAGCTTAATCAGCCCCAGCATTTT.

This clonotype was observed many times. V gene TRBV10-3 combines with J gene TRBJ2-3, with 8 bases aligning to TRBD2. CDR1 ENHRY and CDR2 SYGVKD come from the germline V gene. CDR3 size: 15 residues. V lost 4 bases, J lost 4 bases, and 7 bases stayed unmatched. CDR3 DNA: TGTGCCATCAGTGTGCTTCGCGGGGGGCCAGATACGCAGTATTTT. This translates into CAISVLRGGPDTQYF.

This clonotype was detected ten times or more. V and J are TRBV20-1 and TRBJ2-7, with TRBD1 as a possible D gene (7 bases). V gave up 0 bases and J gave up 2 bases, with 11 bases separating them. This CDR3 region has 14 residues. Per the germline V gene, CDR1 is DFQATT and CDR2 is SNEGSKA (reference sequence). The chain's CDR3 is CSARDFRGAYEQYF. For the CDR3, the DNA is TGCAGTGCTAGAGATTTCAGGGGGGCCTACGAGCAGTACTTC.

The table lists this clonotype with many counts. The rearrangement joins TRBV12-3 or TRBV12-4 to TRBJ2-2, with D perhaps matching TRBD1 or TRBD2 (5 bases each). The CDR3 has 15 amino acids. V was pared by 4 bases and J by 1 base, with 10 bases between. CDR3 nucleotide sequence: TGTGCCAGCAGTTCCCGGGGCTTGAACACCGGGGAGCTGTTTTTT. Translated, it gives CASSSRGLNTGELFF.

CDR3 protein: CAISDQSGNTIYF. Here the CDR3 DNA reads TGTGCCATCAGTGACCAGTCTGGAAACACCATATATTTT. The chain uses TRBV10-3 and TRBJ1-3; D gene unclear. This CDR3 comprises 13 residues. Germline V gene sequence: CDR1 ENHRY, CDR2 SYGVKD. Deletions cut 3 bases from V and 1 base from J, with 4 bases between.

This chain links TRBV29-1 with TRBJ1-2; 7 positions match TRBD1. This CDR3 contains 16 residues. Looked up from germline, CDR1 is SQVTM and CDR2 is ANQGSEA. V trimming: 8 bases; J trimming: 2 bases; junction bases outside the gene matches: 17. The chain's CDR3 is CSKEKDDRELNYGYTF. In DNA form, the CDR3 reads TGCAGCAAAGAAAAGGACGACAGGGAACTGAACTATGGCTACACCTTC.

This clonotype was picked up many times. The chain is built from TRBV24-1 and TRBJ2-1; maybe TRBD2 (8 bases). This CDR3 contains 18 residues. Trimming removed 12 bases from V and 8 bases from J, with 34 bases in between. Germline V gene lookup returns CDR1 KGHDR and CDR2 SFDVKD. CDR3 protein: CAASASTGPGTREDEQFF. CDR3 DNA sequence: TGTGCCGCCTCGGCCTCGACAGGGCCCGGGACTAGGGAAGATGAGCAGTTCTTC.

This clonotype has ten or more counts. The DNA for the CDR3 is TGTGCCAGCAGTCGCGGACAGGGCCGGCAGCCCCAGCATTTT. This codes for CASSRGQGRQPQHF. The V call is TRBV28, the J call TRBJ1-5; TRBD1 agrees at 8 bases. Germline-derived CDR1 and CDR2 are MDHEN and SYDVKM. Unmatched junction bases numbered 7, after V lost 5 bases and J lost 7 bases. The CDR3 length is 14 residues.

In its sample, this clonotype was seen many times. The rearrangement links TRBV20-1 to TRBJ2-2; the match to TRBD1 covers 11 bases. CDR1 is DFQATT, CDR2 SNEGSKA, per germline (reference sequence). The CDR3 loop spans 15 amino acids. V dropped 3 bases and J dropped 7; count of bases not matched to a gene: 7. The CDR3 spells CSASRTGGAVGELFF. The CDR3 coding sequence is TGCAGTGCTAGCCGGACAGGGGGCGCAGTCGGGGAGCTGTTTTTT.

This clonotype was seen repeatedly, ten times or more. This sequence joins TRBV5-6 and TRBJ1-2, with 12 positions matching TRBD1. The trim removed 4 bases at V and 4 bases at J, leaving 5 bases unmatched. This CDR3 contains 15 residues. Germline values: CDR1 SGHDT, CDR2 YYEEEE. CDR3 sequence reads: CASSRGTGGVYGYTF. The CDR3 coding sequence is TGTGCCAGCAGCCGAGGGACAGGGGGCGTCTATGGCTACACCTTC.

Only a few counts were recorded for this clonotype. The CDR3 region has the DNA TGTGCCAGCAGTAAACAGGGGGCCCACTACGAGCAGTACTTC. It translates to CASSKQGAHYEQYF. The chain links TRBV12-3 or TRBV12-4 to TRBJ2-7, with TRBD1 matching over 9 bases. V lost 5 bases and J lost 3; bases outside the gene matches: 5. The CDR3 sequence is 14 residues long.

This clonotype was observed many times. The chain employs TRBV7-9 and TRBJ1-6; TRBD1 is a possible D gene (5 bases). CDR1 is SEHNR and CDR2 is FQNEAQ in the germline V gene (reference sequence). This CDR3 has 14 residues. V lost 1 base, J lost 6 bases, and 7 bases lay in between. The CDR3 region is CASSLEGTNSPLHF. The CDR3 coding sequence is TGTGCCAGCAGCTTAGAAGGGACTAATTCACCCCTCCACTTT.

In this sample, this clonotype turned up many times. This chain connects TRBV20-1 to TRBJ1-2, with 7 bases matching TRBD1. Germline V gene sequence: CDR1 DFQATT, CDR2 SNEGSKA (reference sequence). The CDR3 spans 11 residues. J gave up 8 bases and V 4 bases, and 4 bases lay outside the gene matches. The CDR3: CSAKTGYGYTF. DNA for the CDR3: TGCAGTGCTAAGACAGGGTACGGCTACACCTTC.

There are many counts of this clonotype. The gene calls are TRBV4-2 and TRBJ2-1, with TRBD2 matching over 9 bases. The germline CDR1 and CDR2 sequences are LGHNA and YNFKEQ. The CDR3 is 17 residues long. J gave up 0 bases and V 1 base, and 4 bases lay outside the gene matches. The CDR3 DNA sequence: TGTGCCAGCAGCCAAGGCCAACTAGCGGGCTCCTACAATGAGCAGTTCTTC. It translates to CASSQGQLAGSYNEQFF.

This clonotype was detected many times. V gene TRBV30 combines with J gene TRBJ2-1, with D perhaps TRBD2 (5 bases). The CDR3 contains 14 residues. Trimming took off 5 bases at V and 2 bases at J, with 13 bases between the two ends. Germline V gives CDR1 GTSNPN, CDR2 SVGIG (reference sequence). CDR3 coding DNA: TGTGCCTGGTGTGGCAGCGGTGCCTACAATGAGCAGTTCTTC. Its translation is CAWCGSGAYNEQFF. The full variable domain, completed using reference TRBV30 and TRBJ2-1, is SQTIHQWPATLVQPVGSPLSLECTVEGTSNPNLYWYRQAAGRGLQLLFYSVGIGQISSEVPQNLSASRPQDRQFILSSKKLLLSDSGFYLCAWCGSGAYNEQFFGPGTRLTVL.

This chain links TRBV30 with TRBJ1-4; no firm D call. V was shortened by 3 bases and J by 11 bases, with 16 bases between the two germline ends. Germline CDR1 GTSNPN, CDR2 SVGIG (reference sequence). This CDR3 region has 13 residues. CDR3 nucleotide sequence: TGTGCCTGGAGGTTGGCGTTTTCGGGGAAACTGTTTTTT. Residues: CAWRLAFSGKLFF.

This clonotype was recorded many times. The chain combines TRBV28 with TRBJ2-1, with D perhaps assigned TRBD1 or TRBD2 (5 bases each). The CDR3 is 14 amino acids. Germline V gene lookup returns CDR1 MDHEN and CDR2 SYDVKM. With 7 bases removed from V and 2 bases from J, the gap between germline ends came to 12 bases. CDR3 sequence reads: CASKRDGTYNEQFF. Here the CDR3 DNA reads TGTGCCAGCAAGAGGGACGGTACCTACAATGAGCAGTTCTTC.

This clonotype was seen at least ten times. The V and J genes are TRBV12-3 or TRBV12-4 and TRBJ2-2; 7 bases line up with TRBD1. The CDR3 runs 15 residues. V dropped 5 bases and J dropped 3; count of bases not matched to a gene: 6. CDR3 nucleotides: TGTGCCAGCAGTCCGGGACAGAAATACACCGGGGAGCTGTTTTTT. Encoded protein: CASSPGQKYTGELFF.

This clonotype was found a few times. The junction and the germline gene differ at one end; a read error may be behind it. The chain carries TRBV6-5 and TRBJ1-2, with 7 bases fitting TRBD1. The CDR3 loop spans 13 amino acids. Germline V gene lookup returns CDR1 MNHEY and CDR2 SVGAGI. In nucleotides, the CDR3 is TGTGCCAGCAGTTTGGGACAGACACTATTATTCCTCTTC. This gives the protein CASSLGQTLLFLF.

The sample holds many counts of this clonotype. The gene calls are TRBV5-1 and TRBJ2-1; 11 nucleotides align to TRBD2. The J segment lost 6 bases and the V segment lost 4 bases, leaving 9 bases of the junction unmatched. Germline V CDR1 and CDR2: SGHRS, YFSETQ. The CDR3 covers 16 residues. DNA for the CDR3: TGCGCCAGCAGCCCACTACTAGCGGGAGCAGTCAATGAGCAGTTCTTC. Translated, it gives CASSPLLAGAVNEQFF.

This clonotype has just a few counts. The chain has TRBV7-2 and TRBJ1-1, with no clear D. Trimming stripped 5 bases from V and 3 bases from J, with 10 bases between. The CDR3 covers 13 residues. Germline V gene sequence: CDR1 SGHTA, CDR2 FQGNSA. CDR3 sequence reads: CASSPEVYTEAFF. The CDR3, as DNA: TGTGCCAGCAGCCCGGAGGTTTACACTGAAGCTTTCTTT.

This clonotype was seen more than once but under ten times. V usage is TRBV14 and J usage is TRBJ1-4, with D uncertain. CDR1 and CDR2 (germline): SGHDN, FVKESK. The CDR3 totals 14 residues. Trimming took off 5 bases at V and 8 bases at J, with 15 bases between the two ends. DNA for the CDR3: TGTGCCAGCAGCGAAGCGCCTCGGAGGGAAAAACTGTTTTTT. The encoded protein is CASSEAPRREKLFF.

At least ten counts were recorded for this clonotype. The gene calls are TRBV5-1 and TRBJ1-1, with D possibly being TRBD1 (5 bases). The V gene lost 4 bases and the J gene lost 3 bases, with 10 bases spanning the gap. The CDR3 covers 13 residues. From germline, CDR1 is SGHRS and CDR2 YFSETQ. Written as DNA, the CDR3 is TGCGCCAGCAGCGACAGCGGGGACACTGAAGCTTTCTTT. This translates into CASSDSGDTEAFF.

This clonotype has at least ten counts. This chain joins TRBV20-1 and TRBJ2-7; D is unresolved. The germline V gene encodes CDR1 DFQATT and CDR2 SNEGSKA (reference sequence). Trimming took off 3 bases at V and 5 bases at J, with 14 bases between the two ends. The CDR3 consists of 13 residues. The CDR3 coding sequence is TGCAGTGCTAGTCGGCAGCTACTCGACGAGCAGTACTTC. This gives the protein CSASRQLLDEQYF.

Comments on this clonotype: A read error may be the cause here, since a much bigger clone is one base away. The chain joins TRBV10-3 to TRBJ2-5; weak D call: TRBD1 (6 bases). Germline loops: CDR1 ENHRY, CDR2 SYGVKD. The V gene lost 4 bases and the J gene lost 1 base, with 7 bases spanning the gap. The CDR3 loop spans 13 amino acids. The CDR3 region is CAISADSQETQYF. CDR3 sequence (DNA): TGTGCCATCAGTGCGGACAGCCAAGAGACCCAGTACTTC.

This rearrangement joins TRBV5-1 to TRBJ2-5, with D tentatively TRBD1 (6 bases). V shed 6 bases and J shed 6 bases, with 18 bases lying between them. The CDR3 sequence is 14 residues long. Germline lookup yields CDR1 SGHRS and CDR2 YFSETQ. The CDR3 is CASNSGQGSKTQYF. The CDR3 DNA follows: TGCGCCAGCAATTCCGGGCAGGGGAGCAAGACCCAGTACTTC.

For the CDR3, the DNA is TGTGCCAGCAGTTTTAAAACCCTCCGGGACAAGAACACTGAAGCTTTCTTT. It codes for CASSFKTLRDKNTEAFF. V is TRBV12-3 or TRBV12-4 and J is TRBJ1-1; D perhaps matches TRBD1 (6 bases). Trimming shortened V by 3 bases and J by 1 base, and 18 bases separated the two germline ends. CDR3 length equals 17 residues.